The clone carrying this T cell receptor beta chain was seen only a few times. What it recognizes is unknown. Included in the TCR beta cDNA libraries were unique molecular identifiers. The yield from about 1 to 10 million T cells was around 500,000 cDNA molecules in total. TCRdb processed the PCR reads anew with MiXCR; each CDR3 protein has one entry. The table includes about 540,000 distinct CDR3 sequences, around a third detected once. This entry comes from a study of post-analysis software for immune sequencing data. Study-wide background: Patients had relapsing-remitting, secondary progressive or progressive-relapsing multiple sclerosis; some lacked subtype.

General study results and limits: By F measure, strong co-clustering occurred among samples prepared in the same batch. Versus controls, multiple sclerosis patients showed significantly lower diversity (normalized Chao1).

The TCR originated in a girl under 18 with multiple sclerosis. The specimen sequenced was blood.

The DNA for the CDR3 is TGTGCCAGCAGCTCTGCGGGACTAGCGTTGGCCGATCTCGAGCAGTACTTC. Residues: CASSSAGLALADLEQYF. The V gene is TRBV7-9, the J gene TRBJ2-7; 10 bases are a match to TRBD2. V trimming: 4 bases; J trimming: 6 bases; junction bases outside the gene matches: 15. The germline gives CDR1 SEHNR, CDR2 FQNEAQ (reference sequence). The CDR3 sequence is 17 residues long.